These 28 T cell receptor beta chains were all obtained from the same sample, sequenced in a study of blood T cell repertoires in COVID-19. Produced via immunoSEQ multiplex PCR; TCRdb's table is partial and in-frame only. The sample has 250,000 to 350,000 clones, about 86% seen once. Input material: peripheral blood. These receptors originate from a person in their 70s with COVID-19, enrolled during active disease.

The J gene is TRBJ2-5, the V gene TRBV27, with 8 bases fitting TRBD1. This CDR3 is 17 amino acids long. Germline V gene sequence: CDR1 MNHEY, CDR2 SMNVEV (reference sequence). J was trimmed by 5 bases and V by 2 bases; bases with no gene match: 13. The CDR3 DNA reads as TGTGCCAGCAGTTTAATTGGGACAGGATTTCCCAGGGAGACCCAGTACTTC. As protein: CASSLIGTGFPRETQYF.

The chain combines TRBV4-2 with TRBJ1-4; weak D call: TRBD1 (5 bases). The V gene lost 4 bases and the J gene lost 5 bases, with 11 bases spanning the gap. The CDR3 extends over 14 amino acids. CDR1 and CDR2 from the germline V gene are LGHNA and YNFKEQ. The CDR3 bases are TGTGCCAGCAGCCTAGGGGAGGGGAATGAAAAACTGTTTTTT. It is translated as CASSLGEGNEKLFF.

With regard to this clone: Distinct nucleotide sequences in the sample also encode this CDR3. The rearrangement uses TRBV18 and TRBJ2-3; D not certain. V was cut by 2 bases and J by 4 bases, with 7 bases left in between. The CDR3 has 13 amino acids. CDR1 KGHSH and CDR2 LQKENI come from the germline V gene. CDR3 residues: CASSPLEADTQYF. CDR3 bases: TGTGCCAGCTCACCATTAGAAGCAGATACGCAGTATTTT.

The chain combines TRBV9 with TRBJ2-7, with D possibly matching TRBD2 (5 bases). The CDR3 extends over 15 amino acids. Germline V gives CDR1 SGDLS, CDR2 YYNGEE. The V and J ends lost 10 bases and 0 bases respectively, with 20 bases between them. The CDR3 is CASSERAAGSYEQYF. The CDR3 DNA follows: TGTGCCTCCTCCGAGAGAGCGGCGGGCTCCTACGAGCAGTACTTC.

This clone was seen a single time. The chain joins TRBV7-8 to TRBJ2-7, with D tentatively TRBD1 (6 bases). The CDR3 consists of 13 residues. V lost 3 bases, J lost 1 base, and 7 bases lay in between. Germline V lookup: CDR1 SGHVS, CDR2 FQNEAQ. The DNA of the CDR3 is TGTGCCAGCAGCTTTGACAGGTCCTACGAGCAGTACTTC. It encodes CASSFDRSYEQYF.

The chain joins TRBV5-1 to TRBJ2-5; D may be TRBD2 (5 bases). Germline V lookup: CDR1 SGHRS, CDR2 YFSETQ. V dropped 4 bases and J dropped 1 base, with 11 bases sitting between them. The CDR3 is made up of 14 amino acids. Here the CDR3 reads CASSARTPQETQYF. CDR3 nucleotides: TGCGCCAGCAGCGCCAGGACTCCCCAAGAGACCCAGTACTTC.

This clone was detected once. The chain combines TRBV19 with TRBJ1-4; D not certain. The CDR3 has 19 residues. Germline V gene data show CDR1 as LNHDA and CDR2 as SQIVND (reference sequence). Trimming removed 7 bases at V and 0 bases at J, with 24 bases between. DNA of the CDR3: TGTGCCAGTACCCCCTCGAACCCCACAAACTATGCAACTAATGAAAAACTGTTTTTT. Translation gives CASTPSNPTNYATNEKLFF.

This chain joins TRBV7-2 and TRBJ2-1, with 7 positions matching TRBD2. Germline lookup yields CDR1 SGHTA and CDR2 FQGNSA. J was trimmed by 1 base and V by 0 bases; bases with no gene match: 3. The CDR3 has 16 amino acids. The CDR3 bases are TGTGCCAGCAGCTTAGCTACGGGAGGTTCCTACAATGAGCAGTTCTTC. It yields the protein CASSLATGGSYNEQFF.

This chain links TRBV2 with TRBJ2-5, with D tentatively TRBD2 (5 bases). Trimming cost V 7 bases and J 1 base, with 10 bases left between them. In germline, CDR1 is SNHLY, CDR2 FYNNEI. CDR3 size: 13 residues. In DNA form, the CDR3 reads TGTGCCAGCAAGAGGGCAGCCCAAGAGACCCAGTACTTC. Translated: CASKRAAQETQYF. Using reference TRBV2 and TRBJ2-5 for the parts outside the CDR3, the full variable domain is EPEVTQTPSHQVTQMGQEVILRCVPISNHLYFYWYRQILGQKVEFLVSFYNNEISEKSEIFDDQFSVERPDGSNFTLKIRSTKLEDSAMYFCASKRAAQETQYFGPGTRLLVL.

This clone has only a few counts. This chain links TRBV6-6 with TRBJ2-7; 12 bases are shared with TRBD1. The ends lost 6 bases at V and 5 bases at J; junction bases unmatched: 5. CDR1 and CDR2 from the germline V gene are MNHNY and SVGAGI (reference sequence). The CDR3 has 14 amino acids. CDR3 coding DNA: TGTGCCAGCAGGGGACAGGGGGCGAGGAACGAGCAGTACTTC. Translation gives CASRGQGARNEQYF.

The rearrangement joins TRBV28 to TRBJ1-1, with D perhaps matching TRBD1 (6 bases). V was shortened by 8 bases and J by 1 base, with 14 bases between the two germline ends. Germline CDR1 reads MDHEN; CDR2 reads SYDVKM. The CDR3 is made up of 14 amino acids. The CDR3 spells CASSIGGANTEAFF. Here the CDR3 DNA reads TGTGCCAGCTCAATTGGGGGGGCGAACACTGAAGCTTTCTTT.

Only a few counts were recorded for this clone. The gene calls are TRBV28 and TRBJ2-7; TRBD2 agrees at 9 bases. The germline V gene encodes CDR1 MDHEN and CDR2 SYDVKM. Unmatched junction bases numbered 11, after V lost 5 bases and J lost 0 bases. The CDR3 runs to 17 residues. The CDR3 DNA reads as TGTGCCAGCAGTGTACCTCTCCAGCGGGGGGTCTCCTACGAGCAGTACTTC. Translated, it gives CASSVPLQRGVSYEQYF.

The CDR3 nucleotides read TGTGCCAGCAGCTTACGGGGTAGCGGGGAAGAGACCCAGTACTTC. It translates to CASSLRGSGEETQYF. The chain couples TRBV11-2 to TRBJ2-5, with TRBD2 matching over 8 bases. This CDR3 spans 15 amino acids. V was pared by 2 bases and J by 3 bases, with 5 bases of the junction left unmatched. CDR1 and CDR2 from the germline V gene are SGHAT and FQNNGV.

The rearrangement uses TRBV7-2 and TRBJ2-1; TRBD1 might be the D (6 bases). Germline CDR1 and CDR2: SGHTA and FQGNSA. Deletions cut 6 bases from V and 4 bases from J, with 19 bases between. The CDR3 covers 16 residues. The CDR3 sequence is CASRRRLGQQYNEQFF. CDR3 sequence (DNA): TGTGCCAGCAGACGGAGACTGGGACAACAATACAATGAGCAGTTCTTC.

The chain carries TRBV2 and TRBJ2-3; weak D call: TRBD1 (6 bases). This CDR3 is built from 14 residues. Trimming stripped 3 bases from V and 9 bases from J, with 16 bases between. Germline V CDR1 and CDR2: SNHLY, FYNNEI. CDR3 coding DNA: TGTGCCAGCAGTGACCCAGATCAGGGGAAGACGCAGTATTTT. Residues: CASSDPDQGKTQYF.

The sample holds one count of this clone. The DNA of the CDR3 is TGTGCCAGCAGCTTAGAGATTGCGGTCGGCAATGAGCAGTTCTTC. It encodes CASSLEIAVGNEQFF. The chain carries TRBV7-2 and TRBJ2-1; D call uncertain. CDR3 size: 15 residues. The V end was cut by 1 base, the J end by 6 bases, with 13 bases between. CDR1 is SGHTA and CDR2 is FQGNSA in the germline V gene.

The chain employs TRBV11-1 and TRBJ2-7; D perhaps matches TRBD2 (6 bases). CDR1 SGHAT and CDR2 FQDESV come from the germline V gene (reference sequence). This CDR3 has 15 amino acids. Trimming shortened V by 3 bases and J by 0 bases, and 12 bases separated the two germline ends. The DNA for the CDR3 is TGTGCCAGCAGCTTCGGGGGACCAATCTCCTACGAGCAGTACTTC. Translating it yields CASSFGGPISYEQYF.

CDR3 nucleotides: TGTGCCAGCACTCTCGGGGGGACTGAAGCTTTCTTT. This codes for CASTLGGTEAFF. The chain couples TRBV12-3 or TRBV12-4 to TRBJ1-1, with D perhaps matching TRBD1 (5 bases). This CDR3 is 12 amino acids long. Trimming shortened V by 7 bases and J by 5 bases, and 11 bases separated the two germline ends.

A few counts support this clone. The genes are TRBV27 and TRBJ2-7, with 7 bases lining up with TRBD1. Losses at the gene ends were 2 bases for V and 4 bases for J; bases not matched to a gene: 2. The CDR3 totals 13 residues. Germline-derived CDR1 and CDR2 are MNHEY and SMNVEV (reference sequence). Written as DNA, the CDR3 is TGTGCCAGCAGTTTAGGGACAGCTTACGAGCAGTACTTC. Translated: CASSLGTAYEQYF.

The CDR3 region has the DNA TGTGCCAGCTCACCACCGATCGGGAACACTGAAGCTTTCTTT. Its translation: CASSPPIGNTEAFF. V and J are TRBV18 and TRBJ1-1; no clear D. Germline loops: CDR1 KGHSH, CDR2 LQKENI. The CDR3 totals 14 residues. Deletions cut 0 bases from V and 1 base from J, with 6 bases between.

The chain uses TRBV7-8 and TRBJ1-3; D is possibly TRBD1 (6 bases). Germline CDR1 and CDR2: SGHVS and FQNEAQ. The CDR3 length is 17 residues. Trimming took off 1 base at V and 2 bases at J, with 15 bases between the two ends. DNA for the CDR3: TGTGCCAGCAGCTTAGGTGGGGGCGCCAGACCTGGAAACACCATATATTTT. This encodes CASSLGGGARPGNTIYF. The variable domain in full, completed from reference TRBV7-8 and TRBJ1-3, reads GAGVSQSPRYKVAKRGQDVALRCDPISGHVSLFWYQQALGQGPEFLTYFQNEAQLDKSGLPSDRFFAERPEGSVSTLKIQRTQQEDSAVYLCASSLGGGARPGNTIYFGEGSWLTVV.

In DNA form, the CDR3 reads TGTGCCATCAGTGAGTGGGACATCTACACGTCTGGGGCCAACGTCCTGACTTTC. This translates into CAISEWDIYTSGANVLTF. The chain carries TRBV10-3 and TRBJ2-6, with D perhaps matching TRBD1 (6 bases). The CDR3 has 18 residues. CDR1 is ENHRY and CDR2 is SYGVKD in the germline V gene. With 1 base removed from V and 1 base from J, the gap between germline ends came to 14 bases.

The chain joins TRBV10-3 to TRBJ2-2; 12 positions agree with TRBD2. With V trimmed by 2 bases and J by 4 bases, 2 bases remained unmatched. Germline lookup yields CDR1 ENHRY and CDR2 SYGVKD. CDR3 length equals 16 residues. The CDR3 DNA is TGTGCCATCAGTGAGCCGGGACTAGCGGGCACCGGGGAGCTGTTTTTT. It translates to CAISEPGLAGTGELFF.

The chain has TRBV1 and TRBJ2-7; the table's D call TRBD2 went unverified against the DNA. TRBV1 is deemed a pseudogene. There are 17 residues in the CDR3. CDR3 DNA sequence: TGCACCAGCAGCAAAGATCCCCCCGCGGGAGGGGCCTACGAGCAGTACTTC. Translation: CTSSKDPPAGGAYEQYF.

The rearrangement uses TRBV28 and TRBJ1-6; TRBD1 aligns across 9 bases. Per germline, CDR1 MDHEN and CDR2 SYDVKM. The CDR3 loop spans 16 amino acids. Trimming removed 3 bases from V and 8 bases from J; junction bases left unmatched: 8. Here the CDR3 reads CASSFIKGQGHSPLHF. The CDR3 bases are TGTGCCAGCAGTTTCATTAAGGGACAGGGCCATTCACCCCTCCACTTT.

V and J are TRBV4-1 and TRBJ1-5; 9 nucleotides line up with TRBD1. Trimming removed 1 base from V and 0 bases from J; junction bases left unmatched: 1. The CDR3 is 16 residues long. Germline V CDR1 and CDR2: MGHRA, YSYEKL. This CDR3 is CASSQGTGVSNQPQHF. CDR3 DNA sequence: TGCGCCAGCAGCCAAGGGACAGGGGTTAGCAATCAGCCCCAGCATTTT.

This clone was seen a handful of times. The rearrangement joins TRBV3-1 (or the pseudogene TRBV3-2) to TRBJ1-6; TRBD1 agrees at 7 bases. In germline, CDR1 is LGHDT, CDR2 YNNKEL (reference sequence). The CDR3 has 13 residues. Trimming took 9 bases from V and 7 from J; bases not matched to a gene: 6. The CDR3 DNA sequence: TGTGCCAGTAGGGACAGATTGAATTCACCCCTCCACTTT. Amino acids: CASRDRLNSPLHF.

This chain uses TRBV7-9 with TRBJ1-2, with 7 nucleotides matching TRBD1. This CDR3 is built from 15 residues. Germline assignment: CDR1 SEHNR and CDR2 FQNEAQ (reference sequence). Trimming cost V 6 bases and J 3 bases; bases outside gene matches: 10. CDR3 amino acids: CASRRTGDGDYGYTF. CDR3 DNA sequence: TGTGCCAGCAGACGTACAGGGGATGGGGACTATGGCTACACCTTC.